This TCR beta chain was sequenced during a study of blood T cells in healthy people across ages. In this sample, this clonotype turned up many times. What it recognizes is unknown. Alongside a J-beta primer mix, a sample-barcoded 5' primer served in a second PCR lasting 7 to 11 cycles. MiXCR was run by TCRdb on the 5' RACE reads, yielding one entry per CDR3 protein. The table records hundreds of thousands of distinct CDR3 sequences, roughly 48% of them present only once. Findings and caveats of the study: A roughly linear age-dependent decrease characterized TCR beta diversity per million T cells. Unsorted PBMCs prevented conclusive naive versus antigen-experienced comparison.

Caucasian individuals from Russia who were healthy and aged about 6 to 95 acted as donors. The sample taken for sequencing was blood. This receptor was identified in a man between 25 and 39 years old in good health.

CDR3 coding DNA: TGTGCCAGCAGTGACTCACCCACAGATACGCAGTATTTT. Its translation is CASSDSPTDTQYF. V and J are TRBV6-4 and TRBJ2-3; D unclear. Germline loops: CDR1 MRHNA, CDR2 SNTAGT. Trimming pared 0 bases from V and 2 bases from J, leaving 3 bases between. The CDR3 has 13 residues.